This T cell receptor beta chain was identified in a study of blood T cell repertoires in COVID-19. As for the study in general: The United States, Italy and Spain supplied acute and convalescent COVID-19 samples. PBMCs, B-cell-depleted T cells, or T cells provided the cDNA or gDNA that made up the material.

Source study methods: Counts of nucleated cells, estimated from reference gene primer amplification, were obtained. Data came from immunoSEQ multiplex PCR; TCRdb stores just in-frame clones and leaves some out. The V and J calls and clone size were taken over from that table, and D and trimming were inferred from the DNA. The sample includes about 180,000 clones, under 85% of them seen just once. The CDR3 loop spans 16 amino acids. V shed 0 bases and J shed 2 bases, with 15 bases lying between them. Germline V gene lookup returns CDR1 SGHNT and CDR2 YYREEE (reference sequence). The source material was peripheral blood. The chain links TRBV5-4 to TRBJ2-7; D unresolved. The sequence was obtained from a woman older than 75 with acute or convalescent COVID-19. The CDR3 nucleotides read TGTGCCAGCAGCTTGGGTGGTCAATCGCGAGCCTACGAGCAGTACTTC. This sequence encodes CASSLGGQSRAYEQYF.